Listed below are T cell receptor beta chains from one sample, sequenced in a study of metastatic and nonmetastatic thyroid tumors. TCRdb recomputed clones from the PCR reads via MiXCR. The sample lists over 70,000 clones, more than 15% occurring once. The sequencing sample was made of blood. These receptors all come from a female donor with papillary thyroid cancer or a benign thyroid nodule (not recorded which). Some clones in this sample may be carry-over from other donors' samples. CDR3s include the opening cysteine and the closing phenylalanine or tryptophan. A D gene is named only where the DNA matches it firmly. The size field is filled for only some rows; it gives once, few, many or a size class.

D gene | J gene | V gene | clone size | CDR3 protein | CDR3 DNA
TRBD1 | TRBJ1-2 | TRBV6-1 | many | CASSPGQAGYTF | TGTGCCAGCAGTCCGGGACAGGCCGGCTACACCTTC
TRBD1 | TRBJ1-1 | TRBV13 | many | CASSERQGIAEAFF | TGTGCCAGCAGCGAAAGACAGGGAATCGCTGAAGCTTTCTTT
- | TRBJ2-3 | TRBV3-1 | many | CASSQEALADTQYF | TGTGCCAGCAGCCAAGAGGCTCTAGCAGATACGCAGTATTTT
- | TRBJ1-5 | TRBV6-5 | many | CASSYSRDQPQHF | TGTGCCAGCAGTTACTCGAGGGACCAGCCCCAGCATTTT
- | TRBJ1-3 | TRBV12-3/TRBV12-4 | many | CASSDTDTTNGNTIYF | TGTGCCAGCAGTGACACTGACACGACGAACGGAAACACCATATATTTT
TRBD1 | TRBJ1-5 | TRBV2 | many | CASSYDRGYSNQPQHF | TGTGCCAGCAGTTACGACAGGGGCTATAGCAATCAGCCCCAGCATTTT
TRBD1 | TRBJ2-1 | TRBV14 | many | CASSPGQQNEQFF | TGTGCCAGCAGCCCGGGACAGCAAAATGAGCAGTTCTTC
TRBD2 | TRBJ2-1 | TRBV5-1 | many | CASSLGSSGSYNEQFF | TGCGCCAGCAGCTTGGGGTCTAGCGGGTCGTACAATGAGCAGTTCTTC
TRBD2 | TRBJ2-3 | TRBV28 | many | CASSGQSGRVTQYF | TGTGCCAGCAGTGGGCAGAGCGGGAGGGTTACGCAGTATTTT
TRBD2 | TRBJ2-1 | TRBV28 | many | CASSFPPGTSGRGEQFF | TGTGCCAGCAGTTTCCCCCCCGGGACTAGCGGGAGGGGTGAGCAGTTCTTC
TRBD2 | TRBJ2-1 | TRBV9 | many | CASTGLAGGYNEQFF | TGTGCCAGCACCGGACTAGCGGGAGGGTACAATGAGCAGTTCTTC
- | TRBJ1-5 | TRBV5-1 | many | CASSLEPNQPQHF | TGCGCCAGCAGCTTGGAACCAAATCAGCCCCAGCATTTT
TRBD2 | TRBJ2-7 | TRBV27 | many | CASSQAEGTSGAPYEQYF | TGTGCCAGCAGTCAGGCCGAGGGGACTAGCGGAGCCCCTTACGAGCAGTACTTC
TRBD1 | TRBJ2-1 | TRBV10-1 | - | CASSPPPGTGVPNEQFF | TGCGCCAGCAGCCCCCCGCCCGGGACAGGGGTTCCCAATGAGCAGTTCTTC
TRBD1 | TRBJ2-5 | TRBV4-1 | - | CASSQGQGKETQYF | TGCGCCAGCAGCCAGGGACAGGGAAAAGAGACCCAGTACTTC
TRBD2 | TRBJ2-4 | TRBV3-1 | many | CASSFGLGGDIQYF | TGTGCCAGCAGCTTTGGACTAGGTGGGGACATTCAGTACTTC
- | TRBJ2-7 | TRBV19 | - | CASSSRSSSEQYF | TGTGCCAGTAGTTCACGTTCCTCCTCCGAGCAGTACTTC
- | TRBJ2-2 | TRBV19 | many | CASTPQRGVGTGELFF | TGTGCCAGTACCCCCCAAAGAGGGGTGGGCACCGGGGAGCTGTTTTTT
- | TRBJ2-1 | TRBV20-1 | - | CSALTGEQFF | TGCAGTGCCCTTACCGGTGAGCAGTTCTTC
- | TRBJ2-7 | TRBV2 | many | CASRVDRFSYEQYF | TGTGCCAGCAGGGTAGACAGGTTCTCCTACGAGCAGTACTTC
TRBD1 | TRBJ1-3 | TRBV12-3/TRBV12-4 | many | CASSSSGTGGNTIYF | TGTGCCAGCAGCTCTTCCGGGACAGGTGGAAACACCATATATTTT
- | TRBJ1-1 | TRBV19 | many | CASSGGQNTEAFF | TGTGCCAGTAGTGGGGGACAGAACACTGAAGCTTTCTTT
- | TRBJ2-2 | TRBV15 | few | CATSRNRVHGELFF | TGTGCCACCAGCAGAAATAGGGTACACGGTGAGCTGTTTTTT
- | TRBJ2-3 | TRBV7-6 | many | CASSLLAGGTDTQYF | TGTGCCAGCAGCTTACTGGCAGGGGGGACAGATACGCAGTATTTT
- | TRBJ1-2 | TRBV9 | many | CASSVGGWGYTF | TGTGCCAGCAGCGTAGGAGGATGGGGCTACACCTTC
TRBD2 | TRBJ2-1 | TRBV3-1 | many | CASNQGLAGSEQFF | TGTGCCAGCAACCAAGGACTAGCGGGGAGCGAGCAGTTCTTC
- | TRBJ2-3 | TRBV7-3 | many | CASSLTLRDTQYF | TGTGCCAGCAGCTTAACGTTAAGAGATACGCAGTATTTT